The 32 T cell receptor beta chains below all came from one sample that was sequenced in a study of long-term antiretroviral therapy in people with HIV. Assay version v3.0 of immunoSEQ was used, and it was run at survey level. The table came from immunoSEQ multiplex PCR; TCRdb's copy has only in-frame clones and leaves some out. In the table there are about 16,000 clones, roughly 76% of which are singletons. The source material was unsorted PBMCs, sampled 1.5 years before starting antiretroviral therapy. Receptor source: a woman in her 50s with HIV.

This clone was seen just once. The CDR3 coding sequence is TGCAGCTCTGGGTGGGGGATTGAAGCTTTCTTT. The encoded protein is CSSGWGIEAFF. V is TRBV29-1 and J is TRBJ1-1, with D possibly TRBD1 on 5 matching bases. V shed 8 bases and J shed 7 bases, with 14 bases lying between them. CDR1 and CDR2 from the germline V gene are SQVTM and ANQGSEA. The CDR3 loop spans 11 amino acids.

This chain links TRBV7-3 with TRBJ2-5; D possibly matches TRBD1 or TRBD2 (5 bases each). Germline V gene data show CDR1 as SGHTA and CDR2 as FQGTGA. V lost 3 bases and J 4 bases, leaving 9 bases between the germline ends. This CDR3 has 13 residues. CDR3 nucleotide sequence: TGTGCCAGCAGCTTGATCGGGACAGAGACCCAGTACTTC. This encodes CASSLIGTETQYF. Together with reference TRBV7-3 and TRBJ2-5, the CDR3 gives the full variable domain: GAGVSQTPSNKVTEKGKYVELRCDPISGHTALYWYRQSLGQGPEFLIYFQGTGAADDSGLPNDRFFAVRPEGSVSTLKIQRTERGDSAVYLCASSLIGTETQYFGPGTRLLVL.

DNA for the CDR3: TGTGCCAGCAGTGAGGGGATGGGTACTGAAGCTTTCTTT. Amino acid sequence: CASSEGMGTEAFF. The chain employs TRBV2 and TRBJ1-1; D is ambiguous. V was cut by 3 bases and J by 5 bases, with 10 bases left in between. CDR3 length equals 13 residues. The germline CDR1 and CDR2 sequences are SNHLY and FYNNEI.

V and J are TRBV4-1 and TRBJ2-5; 7 positions agree with TRBD2. The V and J ends lost 0 bases and 2 bases, in that order; junction bases with no gene match: 15. Per germline, CDR1 MGHRA and CDR2 YSYEKL. The CDR3 consists of 19 residues. CDR3 in amino acids: CASSQDNVGGTVIQETQYF. In DNA, the CDR3 is TGCGCCAGCAGCCAAGATAATGTCGGGGGGACGGTAATACAAGAGACCCAGTACTTC.

The gene calls are TRBV4-1 and TRBJ2-3; no firm D call. Germline assignment: CDR1 MGHRA and CDR2 YSYEKL. V was trimmed by 2 bases and J by 2 bases, leaving 8 bases between them. CDR3 length: 14 residues. CDR3: CASSQPPITDTQYF. The CDR3 DNA follows: TGCGCCAGCAGCCAACCTCCCATCACAGATACGCAGTATTTT.

This clone was counted between two and nine times. One end of the junction is discordant with germline, which a read error may explain. The V call is TRBV19, the J call TRBJ1-5; 9 nucleotides line up with TRBD1. Looked up from germline, CDR1 is LNHDA and CDR2 is SQIVND (reference sequence). This CDR3 has 14 amino acids. The CDR3 DNA follows: TGTGCCAGTAGCATAGGACAGGGGTCTAAGCCCCAGCATTTT. Residues: CASSIGQGSKPQHF.

The chain carries TRBV9 and TRBJ2-2; maybe TRBD2 (6 bases). Trimming cost V 4 bases and J 4 bases, with 8 bases left between them. Germline loops: CDR1 SGDLS, CDR2 YYNGEE. CDR3 length: 13 amino acids. The CDR3 nucleotides are TGTGCCAGCAGCTTTAGCGGCACCGGGGAGCTGTTTTTT. It encodes CASSFSGTGELFF.

The rearrangement links TRBV7-3 to TRBJ2-2; the D gene is possibly TRBD1 (5 bases). V lost 5 bases and J 5 bases, leaving 12 bases between the germline ends. This CDR3 has 14 residues. CDR1 is SGHTA, CDR2 FQGTGA, per germline. CDR3 bases: TGTGCCAGCAGCCCCAGGGTACAGACCGGGGAGCTGTTTTTT. It is translated as CASSPRVQTGELFF.

J is TRBJ1-4 and V is TRBV4-2, with D uncertain. The CDR3 has 14 amino acids. Germline V gene data show CDR1 as LGHNA and CDR2 as YNFKEQ. V was trimmed by 1 base and J by 8 bases, leaving 11 bases between them. As DNA, the CDR3 is TGTGCCAGCAGCCAAGCCAAAGGGAGGGAAAAACTGTTTTTT. The encoded protein is CASSQAKGREKLFF.

This clone was seen a few times. The chain employs TRBV6-6 and TRBJ2-1, with 9 bases that match TRBD1. CDR3 length: 14 amino acids. Trimming removed 6 bases from V and 7 bases from J; junction bases left unmatched: 7. Germline-derived CDR1 and CDR2 are MNHNY and SVGAGI (reference sequence). The CDR3 nucleotides are TGTGCCAGCAGGGAAGGACAGGGGTATAATGAGCAGTTCTTC. Amino acid sequence: CASREGQGYNEQFF.

The chain has TRBV19 and TRBJ2-1, with 10 bases aligning to TRBD1. The CDR3 is made up of 15 amino acids. The trim removed 7 bases at V and 6 bases at J, leaving 9 bases unmatched. CDR1 and CDR2 from the germline V gene are LNHDA and SQIVND (reference sequence). Here the CDR3 reads CASKAGTGDSNEQFF. As DNA, the CDR3 is TGTGCCAGTAAGGCCGGGACAGGGGATTCCAATGAGCAGTTCTTC.

The gene calls are TRBV7-9 and TRBJ2-1, with TRBD2 matching 7 bases. CDR1 is SEHNR, CDR2 FQNEAQ, per germline (reference sequence). CDR3 length: 16 residues. J was trimmed by 0 bases and V by 6 bases; bases with no gene match: 8. CDR3 sequence: CASRGVRELSYNEQFF. The CDR3 coding sequence is TGTGCCAGCAGGGGGGTGCGGGAGCTCTCCTACAATGAGCAGTTCTTC.

The J gene is TRBJ2-1, the V gene TRBV19; tentatively, D is TRBD2 (5 bases). V was cut by 0 bases and J by 2 bases, with 11 bases left in between. The CDR3 extends over 16 amino acids. Germline CDR1 is LNHDA and CDR2 is SQIVND (reference sequence). In DNA, the CDR3 is TGTGCCAGTAGTATAGATTCCCTAGCCCCCTACAATGAGCAGTTCTTC. Protein: CASSIDSLAPYNEQFF.

V is TRBV6-8 and J is TRBJ2-3, with TRBD1 matching over 11 bases. Germline V CDR1 and CDR2: MNHGY, SAAAGT. This CDR3 is 18 amino acids long. The junction had 18 bases not matched to a gene; V was cut back by 9 bases and J by 4 bases. CDR3 coding DNA: TGTGCCAGTCCTACCGCCGGGACAGGGGGTAAGGGAGCAGATACGCAGTATTTT. Translated, it gives CASPTAGTGGKGADTQYF.

This clone has a handful of counts. The chain employs TRBV5-1 and TRBJ1-2; 10 nucleotides agree with TRBD1. Trimming took 0 bases from V and 4 from J; bases not matched to a gene: 3. The length of the CDR3 is 15 residues. Germline loops: CDR1 SGHRS, CDR2 YFSETQ. The CDR3 DNA reads as TGCGCCAGCAGCTTGGGGGACAGGGGTACCTATGGCTACACCTTC. Residues: CASSLGDRGTYGYTF.

The V call is TRBV2, the J call TRBJ1-2, with D possibly TRBD1 on 6 matching bases. This CDR3 spans 13 amino acids. Germline V lookup: CDR1 SNHLY, CDR2 FYNNEI. V was shortened by 10 bases and J by 7 bases, with 19 bases between the two germline ends. CDR3 DNA sequence: TGTGCCACCGAGGACAGTGGGGGGTCTGGCTACACCTTC. Protein sequence: CATEDSGGSGYTF.

The chain is built from TRBV6-5 and TRBJ2-7, with no clear D. The CDR3 spans 12 residues. With 6 bases removed from V and 2 bases from J, the gap between germline ends came to 8 bases. CDR1 and CDR2 (germline): MNHEY, SVGAGI. The CDR3 DNA is TGTGCCAGCAGGGGATTCCCCTACGAGCAGTACTTC. It encodes CASRGFPYEQYF.

The table lists this clone with a few counts. The chain combines TRBV30 with TRBJ2-2; the D is unclear. V lost 4 bases to trimming and J lost 4 bases, with 7 bases between them. The CDR3 runs to 12 residues. Per the germline V gene, CDR1 is GTSNPN and CDR2 is SVGIG (reference sequence). CDR3 coding DNA: TGTGCCTGGACCGTGGGCACCGGGGAGCTGTTTTTT. This encodes CAWTVGTGELFF.

The count of this clone is one. The chain carries TRBV7-2 and TRBJ1-4, with D possibly being TRBD1 (6 bases). V lost 3 bases, J lost 4 bases, and 9 bases lay in between. Germline CDR1 and CDR2: SGHTA and FQGNSA. This CDR3 spans 14 amino acids. Here the CDR3 DNA reads TGTGCCAGCAGCTTGAGGGGGTTTAATGAAAAACTGTTTTTT. This sequence encodes CASSLRGFNEKLFF.

The V gene is TRBV14, the J gene TRBJ1-4; D is unclear. Germline V gene data show CDR1 as SGHDN and CDR2 as FVKESK. The V end lost 1 base, the J end lost 8 bases, and 20 bases lay between the germline ends. CDR3 size: 17 residues. The CDR3 DNA sequence: TGTGCCAGCAGCCAAGGGGGTTACGGGGTGGTGGAGGAAAAACTGTTTTTT. Translated: CASSQGGYGVVEEKLFF.

The gene calls are TRBV19 and TRBJ2-6, with TRBD2 as a possible D gene (6 bases). Germline V CDR1 and CDR2: LNHDA, SQIVND (reference sequence). Between the trimmed V and J ends, which lost 5 bases and 1 base, there was a span of 15 bases. This CDR3 has 17 amino acids. The chain's CDR3 is CASSPGLAPSGANVLTF. The DNA for the CDR3 is TGTGCCAGTAGTCCGGGACTGGCGCCGTCTGGGGCCAACGTCCTGACTTTC.

CDR3 in amino acids: CASSFQGISGNTIYF. The CDR3 region has the DNA TGTGCCAGCAGCTTCCAGGGGATAAGTGGAAACACCATATATTTT. The chain carries TRBV7-9 and TRBJ1-3; possibly TRBD1 for D (6 bases). Germline V CDR1 and CDR2: SEHNR, FQNEAQ (reference sequence). CDR3 length: 15 amino acids. The V end was cut by 3 bases, the J end by 3 bases, with 12 bases between. Using reference TRBV7-9 and TRBJ1-3 for the parts outside the CDR3, the full variable domain is DTGVSQNPRHKITKRGQNVTFRCDPISEHNRLYWYRQTLGQGPEFLTYFQNEAQLEKSRLLSDRFSAERPKGSFSTLEIQRTEQGDSAMYLCASSFQGISGNTIYFGEGSWLTVV.

A few counts support this clone. Other DNA sequences in this specimen translate into the identical CDR3. This chain connects TRBV19 to TRBJ1-5; 10 nucleotides agree with TRBD1. Germline loops: CDR1 LNHDA, CDR2 SQIVND (reference sequence). The CDR3 totals 14 residues. V shed 8 bases and J 2 bases; nucleotides not matched to a gene: 3. The CDR3 loop reads CASAGTGGNQPQHF. The CDR3 DNA sequence: TGTGCCAGTGCCGGGACAGGGGGCAATCAGCCCCAGCATTTT.

This clone was seen a handful of times. The chain is built from TRBV30 and TRBJ1-5, with TRBD1 matching over 8 bases. Germline CDR1 reads GTSNPN; CDR2 reads SVGIG (reference sequence). V dropped 2 bases and J dropped 4; count of bases not matched to a gene: 7. The CDR3 length is 15 residues. CDR3: CAWSYGTGVNQPQHF. The DNA for the CDR3 is TGTGCCTGGAGTTACGGGACAGGAGTTAATCAGCCCCAGCATTTT. Together with reference TRBV30 and TRBJ1-5, the CDR3 gives the full variable domain: SQTIHQWPATLVQPVGSPLSLECTVEGTSNPNLYWYRQAAGRGLQLLFYSVGIGQISSEVPQNLSASRPQDRQFILSSKKLLLSDSGFYLCAWSYGTGVNQPQHFGDGTRLSIL.

The chain joins TRBV4-2 to TRBJ1-1, with D tentatively TRBD1 (6 bases). The CDR3 loop spans 14 amino acids. V shed 5 bases and J shed 1 base, with 11 bases lying between them. Germline V gene data show CDR1 as LGHNA and CDR2 as YNFKEQ. As DNA, the CDR3 is TGTGCCAGCAGCTTCGGGGGCCGGAACACTGAAGCTTTCTTT. It yields the protein CASSFGGRNTEAFF.

The chain has TRBV29-1 and TRBJ2-5; possible D gene TRBD2, 6 bases. The germline V and J ends were trimmed by 5 bases and 2 bases, with 12 bases remaining between them. Germline-derived CDR1 and CDR2 are SQVTM and ANQGSEA. The CDR3 contains 13 residues. In DNA, the CDR3 is TGCAGCGTTATGCTTAGCGGACAAGAGACCCAGTACTTC. Its translation is CSVMLSGQETQYF. Combining the CDR3 with reference TRBV29-1 and TRBJ2-5 gives the whole variable domain SAVISQKPSRDICQRGTSLTIQCQVDSQVTMMFWYRQQPGQSLTLIATANQGSEATYESGFVIDKFPISRPNLTFSTLTVSNMSPEDSSIYLCSVMLSGQETQYFGPGTRLLVL.

The V call is TRBV5-5, the J call TRBJ2-5; 10 nucleotides match TRBD1. Germline CDR1 and CDR2: SGHKS and YYEKEE (reference sequence). After removal of 3 bases from V and 5 bases from J, the junction contained 7 bases not matched to a gene. The CDR3 spans 15 residues. CDR3 DNA sequence: TGTGCCAGCAGCTCGACAGGGGGCTCATACGAGACCCAGTACTTC. It yields the protein CASSSTGGSYETQYF.

The J gene is TRBJ2-1, the V gene TRBV9; TRBD1 agrees at 8 bases. CDR3 size: 15 residues. Germline CDR1 SGDLS, CDR2 YYNGEE. V lost 0 bases to trimming and J lost 7 bases; unmatched junction nucleotides: 6. The CDR3 region has the DNA TGTGCCAGCAGCGTAGCGGCAGGGGGCGGAAATGAGCAGTTCTTC. This codes for CASSVAAGGGNEQFF.

The rearrangement joins TRBV30 to TRBJ1-1, with 8 bases aligning to TRBD1. Germline CDR1 reads GTSNPN; CDR2 reads SVGIG (reference sequence). The CDR3 runs to 14 residues. Trimming removed 7 bases from V and 0 bases from J; junction bases left unmatched: 7. The CDR3 nucleotides are TGTGCCTCGACAGGGGCTTTAATGAACACTGAAGCTTTCTTT. Amino acid sequence: CASTGALMNTEAFF.

The chain combines TRBV7-9 with TRBJ2-7; 10 nucleotides match TRBD2. The germline gives CDR1 SEHNR, CDR2 FQNEAQ (reference sequence). The CDR3 runs 14 residues. J gave up 4 bases and V 6 bases, and 6 bases lay outside the gene matches. As DNA, the CDR3 is TGTGCCAGCAGATTAAGCGGGGGGGTATACGAGCAGTACTTC. This encodes CASRLSGGVYEQYF.

The gene calls are TRBV18 and TRBJ2-1; D unclear. CDR3 size: 12 residues. Trimming pared 6 bases from V and 7 bases from J, leaving 10 bases between. Per the germline V gene, CDR1 is KGHSH and CDR2 is LQKENI. CDR3 sequence reads: CASSPVGNEQFF. CDR3 sequence (DNA): TGTGCCAGCTCTCCCGTGGGGAATGAGCAGTTCTTC.

This chain connects TRBV27 to TRBJ1-2; D is uncertain. Germline V gene sequence: CDR1 MNHEY, CDR2 SMNVEV (reference sequence). With 3 bases removed from V and 2 bases from J, the gap between germline ends came to 13 bases. The CDR3 length is 15 residues. This CDR3 reads CASSFSGDGNYGYTF. CDR3 DNA: TGTGCCAGCAGTTTTTCCGGCGACGGCAACTATGGCTACACCTTC.